The rows below give T cell receptor beta chains drawn from one sample of a study of blood T cell repertoires in COVID-19. TCRdb's copy holds only in-frame clones and misses some; the assay was immunoSEQ multiplex PCR. The sample yields over 90,000 clones, about nine tenths seen once. The sequenced material came from peripheral blood. The receptors were sampled from a woman in her 70s with acute or convalescent COVID-19. The CDR3 runs from the conserved cysteine through the conserved F or W. D genes are given only for firm matches. The size field is filled for only some rows; it gives once, few, many or a size class.

TRBV6-5	TRBJ2-2	.	TRBD2	TGTGCCAGCAGTAGGGCTAGCGGGGCCGTCGGGGAGCTGTTTTTT	CASSRASGAVGELFF
TRBV4-2	TRBJ1-1	.	.	TGTGCCAGCAGCCAAGGGGGGCTGATGACTGAAGCTTTCTTT	CASSQGGLMTEAFF
TRBV28	TRBJ1-2	.	TRBD1	TGTGCCAGCAGACCAACAGGGGACTATGGCTACACCTTC	CASRPTGDYGYTF
TRBV7-8	TRBJ1-6	.	TRBD1	TGTGCCAGCAGCCGTCTGGGACAGGGTAGTCCACCCCTCCACTTT	CASSRLGQGSPPLHF
TRBV19	TRBJ2-2	.	TRBD1	TGTGCCAGTAGTATTGGTCAGGGGGCGGTCACCGGGGAGCTGTTTTTT	CASSIGQGAVTGELFF
TRBV7-9	TRBJ1-1	few	.	TGTGCCAGCAGCTCAATTAGGGGTACGAACACTGAAGCTTTCTTT	CASSSIRGTNTEAFF
TRBV13	TRBJ2-1	once	.	TGTGCCAGCAGTTCAGGGGATGGGTCCAATGAGCAGTTCTTC	CASSSGDGSNEQFF
TRBV19	TRBJ2-1	once	TRBD2	TGTGCCAGTAGTACTTTTGCTAGCGGGATTGGTGAGCAGTTCTTC	CASSTFASGIGEQFF
TRBV4-1	TRBJ1-1	.	.	TGCGCCAGCAGCCAAGTGCGGGCCTTGAACACTGAAGCTTTCTTT	CASSQVRALNTEAFF
TRBV4-1	TRBJ2-2	.	.	TGCGCCAGCAGCCAAGGGGGAAGAGCCCAGGGGAATACCGGGGAGCTGTTTTTT	CASSQGGRAQGNTGELFF
TRBV28	TRBJ2-3	.	TRBD1	TGTGCCAGCAGTTACGGACAGGTAACCACAGATACGCAGTATTTT	CASSYGQVTTDTQYF
TRBV28	TRBJ2-5	.	.	TGTGCCACCGCGACACAGAACCAAGAGACCCAGTACTTC	CATATQNQETQYF
TRBV11-2	TRBJ2-5	.	.	TGTGCCAGCAGCTCCTCCCTGGGGGCAGGTCAAGAGACCCAGTACTTC	CASSSSLGAGQETQYF
TRBV6-1	TRBJ2-1	.	.	TGTGCCAGCAGTGAAGCTGGAGGATCCTACAATGAGCAGTTCTTC	CASSEAGGSYNEQFF
TRBV19	TRBJ1-1	.	.	TGTGCCAGTAGTATAGGCCGGACAGTGGTGAACACTGAAGCTTTCTTT	CASSIGRTVVNTEAFF
TRBV15	TRBJ1-4	.	TRBD1	TGTGCCACCAGCAGAGCCGGTAGGGGGCTAGAAAAACTGTTTTTT	CATSRAGRGLEKLFF
TRBV19	TRBJ1-5	.	.	TGTGCCAGTAGTATACAGGGTAGGGGTAGCAATCAGCCCCAGCATTTT	CASSIQGRGSNQPQHF
TRBV6-6	TRBJ2-5	.	.	TGTGCCAGCAGTTACTCGACCAGGGTTGAGACCCAGTACTTC	CASSYSTRVETQYF
TRBV19	TRBJ2-3	once	.	TGTGCCAGTAGTACTCAGCGGAACACAGATACGCAGTATTTT	CASSTQRNTDTQYF
TRBV7-8	TRBJ1-1	.	.	TGTGCCAGCAGCCCCAACATGAACACTGAAGCTTTCTTT	CASSPNMNTEAFF
TRBV19	TRBJ1-5	.	TRBD1	TGTGCCAGTAGTGTTCGGACAGGGCTGTATAGCAATCAGCCCCAGCATTTT	CASSVRTGLYSNQPQHF
TRBV6-6	TRBJ2-3	.	.	TGTGCCAGCAGTTGGAGACAGAGCACAGATACGCAGTATTTT	CASSWRQSTDTQYF
TRBV5-1	TRBJ2-7	.	.	TGCGCCAGCAGCCGGACAGAATACGAGCAGTACTTC	CASSRTEYEQYF